This is a list of T cell receptor beta chains from one sample in a study of OX40 agonist ivuxolimab in advanced cancers. TCRdb keeps only in-frame clones here, not all; method: immunoSEQ multiplex PCR. The data show approximately 87,000 clones, with 80% to 90% seen just once and approximately 4% held by the top ten. The material was CD4+ or CD8+ T cells sorted from blood, obtained in a trial of the OX40 agonist ivuxolimab. These receptors were collected from an adult with an advanced solid tumor such as melanoma, head and neck, liver or kidney cancer. Each CDR3 is given with its conserved first and last residue. The D gene is left open where the match is weak. Clone sizes are given selectively: once, few, many, or a class where the clone is expanded.

D | J | size | V | DNA | CDR3
NA | TRBJ2-5 | NA | TRBV5-1 | TGCGCCAGCAGTTCGAGCGGAGTTCAAGAGACCCAGTACTTC | CASSSSGVQETQYF
NA | TRBJ2-1 | NA | TRBV7-9 | TGTGCCAGCAGCTCCTTAGCTTTGGAGCAGTTCTTC | CASSSLALEQFF
TRBD1 | TRBJ1-6 | NA | TRBV18 | TGTGCCAGCTCACTCGGGACAGGGGACTCACCCCTCCACTTT | CASSLGTGDSPLHF
TRBD1 | TRBJ2-5 | NA | TRBV28 | TGTGCCAGCAGTTCGGACAGGGGGGAGCGGGAGACCCAGTACTTC | CASSSDRGERETQYF
TRBD2 | TRBJ2-2 | NA | TRBV29-1 | TGCAGCGTTCGCGGGAGGGCCGACACCGGGGAGCTGTTTTTT | CSVRGRADTGELFF
TRBD1 | TRBJ1-1 | NA | TRBV19 | TGTGCCAGTAGCCCGGGACAGGGGAGGAACACTGAAGCTTTCTTT | CASSPGQGRNTEAFF
NA | TRBJ2-2 | NA | TRBV6-1 | TGTGCCAGCAGTGTCTCGTGGACCGGGGAGCTGTTTTTT | CASSVSWTGELFF
TRBD1 | TRBJ1-2 | NA | TRBV13 | TGTGCCAGCAGCCTCCGGACAGGTCCCTATGGCTACACCTTC | CASSLRTGPYGYTF
TRBD2 | TRBJ2-5 | NA | TRBV12-5 | TGTGCTAGTGGTTTGGTACAAGCGGGAATCGAGACCCAGTACTTC | CASGLVQAGIETQYF
NA | TRBJ2-3 | NA | TRBV5-1 | TGCGCCAGCAGCTTGGAGGCTACGCAGTATTTT | CASSLEATQYF
NA | TRBJ1-1 | NA | TRBV10-1 | TGCGCCAGCAGTGAGAGTAGGACCACTGAAGCTTTCTTT | CASSESRTTEAFF
TRBD1 | TRBJ2-7 | NA | TRBV11-2 | TGTGCCAGCAGCCTGGACAGGCTGGCCTACGAGCAGTACTTC | CASSLDRLAYEQYF
NA | TRBJ2-7 | NA | TRBV5-8 | TGTGCCAGCAGCTTGAGCCATGGACCCTACGAGCAGTACTTC | CASSLSHGPYEQYF
TRBD1 | TRBJ2-3 | NA | TRBV30 | TGTGCCTGGATTGGGGGCAGGGGGCAAGGAGATACGCAGTATTTT | CAWIGGRGQGDTQYF
NA | TRBJ2-7 | NA | TRBV19 | TGTGCCAGTAGTATGGGCCTAGGTGTAGGCGAGCAGTACTTC | CASSMGLGVGEQYF
TRBD2 | TRBJ2-1 | once | TRBV9 | TGTGCCAGCAGCACAGGAGCGGGAGCCGAGCAGTTCTTC | CASSTGAGAEQFF
TRBD1 | TRBJ2-7 | NA | TRBV18 | TGTGCCAGCTCACCAGCGACAGGGACAGGGGTCGAGCAGTACTTC | CASSPATGTGVEQYF
NA | TRBJ2-3 | NA | TRBV28 | TGTGCCAGCAGTTGGCAGAACACAGATACGCAGTATTTT | CASSWQNTDTQYF
NA | TRBJ1-1 | NA | TRBV6-6 | TGTGCCAGCAGTTACGAGAGAATGAACACTGAAGCTTTCTTT | CASSYERMNTEAFF
TRBD2 | TRBJ2-1 | NA | TRBV9 | TGTGCCAGCAGCGTAGAAGTACTAGCGGTATACAATGAGCAGTTCTTC | CASSVEVLAVYNEQFF
NA | TRBJ1-2 | NA | TRBV21-1 | TGTGCCAGCAGCAAATCGCAACAGGGGCGGTATGGCTACACCTTC | CASSKSQQGRYGYTF
TRBD2 | TRBJ2-7 | NA | TRBV19 | TGTGCCAGTAGTATGGGACTAGAAACCTACGAGCAGTACTTC | CASSMGLETYEQYF
NA | TRBJ2-5 | NA | TRBV5-1 | TGCGCCAGCAGCTTTACGGGAGCGAGTCGAGAGACCCAGTACTTC | CASSFTGASRETQYF
TRBD2 | TRBJ2-5 | few | TRBV12-5 | TGTGCTAGTGGTTCCGGACTAGCGGGAGGCGGGGAGACCCAGTACTTC | CASGSGLAGGGETQYF
TRBD2 | TRBJ2-1 | NA | TRBV7-2 | TGTGCCAGCAGCAAACTAGCGGGAGGTCGCAATGAGCAGTTCTTC | CASSKLAGGRNEQFF
TRBD1 | TRBJ2-7 | NA | TRBV7-9 | TGTGCCAGCAGCTTAAGAGGGGGCGCATACGAGCAGTACTTC | CASSLRGGAYEQYF
NA | TRBJ1-5 | NA | TRBV7-2 | TGTGCCAGCAGCTTCGAGAGAAATCAGCCCCAGCATTTT | CASSFERNQPQHF
TRBD2 | TRBJ2-5 | NA | TRBV18 | TGTGCCAGCTCGCCCACGACTAGCGGCCAAGAGACCCAGTACTTC | CASSPTTSGQETQYF
TRBD1 | TRBJ2-3 | NA | TRBV5-1 | TGCGCCAGCAGCCCGGGACAGGGTTACACAGATACGCAGTATTTT | CASSPGQGYTDTQYF
NA | TRBJ2-7 | once | TRBV10-3 | TGTGCCATCAGTCCAGGGCTAGCCCAATTGGGGTACGAGCAGTACTTC | CAISPGLAQLGYEQYF
NA | TRBJ2-2 | NA | TRBV11-3 | TGTGCCAGCAGCTCCATTGGGGCAGCGAACACCGGGGAGCTGTTTTTT | CASSSIGAANTGELFF
TRBD2 | TRBJ2-3 | NA | TRBV29-1 | TGCAGCGCGGGGGGACTAGCGGGAGGAGGGGTCACAGATACGCAGTATTTT | CSAGGLAGGGVTDTQYF
NA | TRBJ2-1 | NA | TRBV10-1 | TGCGCCAGCAGTGATGCCTTGGGGAAGTTCTTC | CASSDALGKFF
TRBD2 | TRBJ2-3 | NA | TRBV7-3 | TGTGCCAGCTCGGCTAGCGGGAGAGATACGCAGTATTTT | CASSASGRDTQYF